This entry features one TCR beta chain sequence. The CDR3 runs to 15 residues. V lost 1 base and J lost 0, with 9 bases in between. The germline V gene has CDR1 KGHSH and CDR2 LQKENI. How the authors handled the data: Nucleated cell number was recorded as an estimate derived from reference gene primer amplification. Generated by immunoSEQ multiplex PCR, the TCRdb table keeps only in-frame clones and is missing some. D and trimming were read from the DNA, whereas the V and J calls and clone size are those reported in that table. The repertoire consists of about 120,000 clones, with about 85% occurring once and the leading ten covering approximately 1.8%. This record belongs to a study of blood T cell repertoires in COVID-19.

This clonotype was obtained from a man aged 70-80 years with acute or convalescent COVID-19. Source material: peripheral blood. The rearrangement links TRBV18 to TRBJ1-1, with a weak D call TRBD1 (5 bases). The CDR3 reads CASSPREGVNTEAFF. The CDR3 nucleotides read TGTGCCAGCTCACCACGAGAAGGGGTGAACACTGAAGCTTTCTTT.